This entry is about one T cell receptor beta chain. This entry belongs to a study of blood T cell repertoires in COVID-19. Across the study: PBMCs, B-cell-depleted T cells, or T cells provided the cDNA or gDNA that made up the material.

Trimming left V 6 bases short and J 3 bases short, with 15 bases between. CDR1 is MDHEN and CDR2 is SYDVKM in the germline V gene. The CDR3 has 14 amino acids. Original methodology: Researchers report that nucleated cell counts were estimated from reference gene primer amplification. The assay was immunoSEQ multiplex PCR, and TCRdb's table has in-frame clones only and misses some. V, J and clone size are those of that table, while D and trimming were read from the DNA. Among roughly 140,000 clones, about 85% were seen once, and the ten largest hold 2.4%. The specimen was peripheral blood. V usage is TRBV28 and J usage is TRBJ2-7; possibly TRBD1 for D (7 bases). This receptor was taken from a woman aged 70-85 years with acute or convalescent COVID-19. CDR3 DNA sequence: TGTGCCAGCAGCCTCCAGGGGGGAGGCTACGAGCAGTACGTC. It translates to CASSLQGGGYEQYV.